In this sample, the clone carrying this TCR beta chain turned up many times. Its antigen is still unknown. This entry comes from a study of CD8 T cells in ankylosing spondylitis. Points from the study as a whole: What seemed typical of ankylosing spondylitis blood was a TCR beta motif built from several highly homologous variants.

Library preparation for TCR beta used quantitative 5'-RACE with molecular barcodes. TCRdb re-derived calls from the 5' RACE reads in MiXCR, one entry per CDR3 protein. In the table there are 200,000 to 300,000 distinct CDR3 sequences, over 9.5% of which are singletons. Per the germline V gene, CDR1 is MNHEY and CDR2 is SVGEGT. V was shortened by 3 bases and J by 2 bases, with 13 bases between the two germline ends. This CDR3 is 15 amino acids long. Material for sequencing was blood, either unsorted or a sorted T cell fraction (not recorded which). This sequence joins TRBV6-2 or TRBV6-3 and TRBJ1-2; D unclear. This clonotype originated in a male donor with ankylosing spondylitis or in good health (not recorded which). The CDR3 here is CASSYSWGNNYGYTF. The CDR3 DNA sequence: TGTGCCAGCAGTTATAGTTGGGGTAACAACTATGGCTACACCTTC.